The 11 T cell receptor beta chains in this list originate from one sample, sequenced in a study of CD8+CD57+ T cells in acquired aplastic anemia. For CDR3 and TCR beta VDJ profiling, genomic DNA was the template used. A single record per CDR3 protein comes from TCRdb applying MiXCR to the reads. Among 150,000 to 200,000 distinct CDR3 sequences listed, 40% to 55% were seen once. Sequencing used sorted CD4+, CD8+, or CD8+CD57+ T cells (not recorded which) from PBMCs. Source of these receptors: a human donor in good health.

This clonotype was found many times. V is TRBV6-1 and J is TRBJ1-6, with 7 bases fitting TRBD1. Germline V gives CDR1 MNHNS, CDR2 SASEGT. The CDR3 runs 14 residues. Unmatched junction bases numbered 9, after V lost 9 bases and J lost 7 bases. The CDR3 loop is CASNRGSGNSPLHF. CDR3 nucleotides: TGTGCCAGTAACAGGGGATCGGGAAATTCACCCCTCCACTTT.

This clonotype was detected only a few times. The genes are TRBV5-4 and TRBJ2-5; 14 bases map to TRBD2. The CDR3 has 18 amino acids. CDR1 is SGHNT and CDR2 is YYREEE in the germline V gene (reference sequence). V trimming: 4 bases; J trimming: 5 bases; junction bases outside the gene matches: 13. CDR3 region: CASSRSGLAGGTTETQYF. Here the CDR3 DNA reads TGTGCCAGCAGCAGATCCGGACTAGCGGGAGGAACCACGGAGACCCAGTACTTC.

The CDR3 DNA sequence: TGCAGCGTACCGGGACAGGGGGTTGGCACTGAAGCTTTCTTT. It yields the protein CSVPGQGVGTEAFF. This chain links TRBV29-1 with TRBJ1-1, with TRBD1 matching 11 bases. Trimming at V came to 6 bases and at J to 4 bases, leaving 7 bases not matched to a gene. Germline V CDR1 and CDR2: SQVTM, ANQGSEA. The CDR3 sequence is 14 residues long.

This clonotype came up many times. This chain links TRBV4-1 with TRBJ1-4; perhaps TRBD1 as D (5 bases). The CDR3 consists of 16 residues. In germline, CDR1 is MGHRA, CDR2 YSYEKL. Deletions cut 3 bases from V and 8 bases from J, with 19 bases between. The CDR3 nucleotides read TGCGCCAGCAGCCATGGGTCCAGGGAAACGGGAGAAAAACTGTTTTTT. This encodes CASSHGSRETGEKLFF.

The rearrangement joins TRBV12-3 or TRBV12-4 to TRBJ1-1, with 8 bases matching TRBD1. The CDR3 sequence is 17 residues long. V lost 5 bases to trimming and J lost 1 base; unmatched junction nucleotides: 12. The CDR3 coding sequence is TGTGCCAGCAGTCGCCCTCACGCCGGGACAGGGAACACTGAAGCTTTCTTT. Its translation: CASSRPHAGTGNTEAFF.

This clonotype occurred many times. This rearrangement joins TRBV20-1 to TRBJ1-6; TRBD1 matches 10 bases. Germline-derived CDR1 and CDR2 are DFQATT and SNEGSKA (reference sequence). V trimming: 2 bases; J trimming: 9 bases; junction bases outside the gene matches: 10. CDR3 length equals 16 residues. CDR3 sequence (DNA): TGCAGTGCTAGAACGTCCGGGACAGGGGTACGTTCACCCCTCCACTTT. Encoded protein: CSARTSGTGVRSPLHF.

This clonotype was recorded once. This clone may be a read error of a much larger clone one base away. The gene calls are TRBV12-5 and TRBJ1-2, with 9 bases matching TRBD1. This CDR3 contains 16 residues. The ends lost 4 bases at V and 5 bases at J; junction bases unmatched: 11. Per germline, CDR1 LGHNT and CDR2 FRNRAP. CDR3 DNA sequence: TGTGCTAGTGGTTCGCCCCCCCGGGACAGGGCTTATGGCTACACCTTC. It encodes CASGSPPRDRAYGYTF.

This chain uses TRBV7-2 with TRBJ2-5; possible D gene TRBD1, 6 bases. The V end lost 5 bases, the J end lost 3 bases, and 10 bases lay between the germline ends. Germline CDR1 and CDR2: SGHTA and FQGNSA. The CDR3 totals 13 residues. The CDR3 coding sequence is TGTGCCAGCAGCAGAAACAGGGAAGAGACCCAGTACTTC. This encodes CASSRNREETQYF.

This clonotype was counted ten times or more. The CDR3 sequence is CASSYRQGRTDTQYF. In DNA, the CDR3 is TGTGCCAGCAGCTACCGACAGGGCCGCACAGATACGCAGTATTTT. The chain recombines TRBV5-6 with TRBJ2-3; 7 bases fit TRBD1. There are 15 residues in the CDR3. Germline CDR1 SGHDT, CDR2 YYEEEE. V was clipped by 3 bases and J by 1 base; unmatched bases: 5.

In its sample, this clonotype was seen a few times. The gene calls are TRBV7-9 and TRBJ1-4, with 8 bases lining up with TRBD1. CDR1 is SEHNR, CDR2 FQNEAQ, per germline (reference sequence). This CDR3 spans 15 amino acids. Germline trimming cut 5 bases from V and 5 bases from J; bases unmatched to any gene: 7. In DNA form, the CDR3 reads TGTGCCAGCAGCCTCGGACAGGGAGGAAATGAAAAACTGTTTTTT. Translation: CASSLGQGGNEKLFF.

This clonotype turned up a few times. This sequence joins TRBV20-1 and TRBJ2-3; TRBD2 aligns across 7 bases. The J segment lost 7 bases and the V segment lost 0 bases, leaving 10 bases of the junction unmatched. The CDR3 has 15 residues. CDR1 DFQATT and CDR2 SNEGSKA come from the germline V gene (reference sequence). CDR3 region: CSARDRSGVSYTQYF. The CDR3, as DNA: TGCAGTGCTAGAGATCGCAGCGGGGTTTCCTATACGCAGTATTTT.